The 32 T cell receptor beta chains below were found in one sample sequenced in a study of cytomegalovirus exposure and HLA in healthy donors. The primer mix had 60 Vbeta and 13 Jbeta primers. Generated by immunoSEQ multiplex PCR, the TCRdb table keeps only in-frame clones and is missing some. Of 95,000 to 110,000 clones detected, 79% appear once; the ten largest clones hold roughly 3.9%. Input material: PBMCs. The receptors originated from a man in his forties or fifties in good health and CMV-seropositive.

The rearrangement uses TRBV23-1 and TRBJ1-5; maybe TRBD1 (5 bases). TRBV23-1 is an ORF; its function is uncertain. The CDR3 runs to 18 residues. The V and J ends lost 0 bases and 2 bases respectively, with 17 bases between them. The CDR3 nucleotides read TGCGCCAGCAGTCAATCGATTACGGCGGGGGTGGGCAATCAGCCCCAGCATTTT. This sequence encodes CASSQSITAGVGNQPQHF.

The chain employs TRBV15 and TRBJ2-1; 7 nucleotides agree with TRBD1. CDR1 LNHNV and CDR2 YYDKDF come from the germline V gene (reference sequence). Trimming at V came to 1 base and at J to 4 bases, leaving 10 bases not matched to a gene. The CDR3 totals 17 residues. As DNA, the CDR3 is TGTGCCACCAGCAGAGTGAAGGGGACAGACCAATACAATGAGCAGTTCTTC. Encoded protein: CATSRVKGTDQYNEQFF.

The chain recombines TRBV2 with TRBJ2-7; TRBD1 aligns across 10 bases. Germline CDR1 SNHLY, CDR2 FYNNEI. The CDR3 has 14 residues. V dropped 9 bases and J dropped 4; count of bases not matched to a gene: 9. The CDR3, as DNA: TGTGCCAGTAAACCCGGGACAGGGGCTTACGAGCAGTACTTC. Translation gives CASKPGTGAYEQYF.

The genes are TRBV28 and TRBJ2-7, with D possibly TRBD1 on 6 matching bases. Germline V gene data show CDR1 as MDHEN and CDR2 as SYDVKM. Trimming left V 5 bases short and J 4 bases short, with 6 bases between. This CDR3 region has 11 residues. The CDR3 is CASSGTYEQYF. The CDR3 DNA reads as TGTGCCAGCAGTGGGACATACGAGCAGTACTTC.

The rearrangement uses TRBV25-1 and TRBJ1-4; 7 nucleotides line up with TRBD1. The CDR3 totals 13 residues. Germline V gives CDR1 MGHDK, CDR2 SYGVNS. The V segment lost 7 bases and the J segment 3 bases; nucleotides outside the gene matches: 2. In nucleotides, the CDR3 is TGTGCCAGCAAGCAGGGGGCTAATGAAAAACTGTTTTTT. This gives the protein CASKQGANEKLFF.

The chain uses TRBV4-3 and TRBJ2-1, with TRBD2 matching 10 bases. Germline CDR1 and CDR2: LGHNA and YSLEER. J gave up 8 bases and V 0 bases, and 10 bases lay outside the gene matches. This CDR3 is built from 17 residues. For the CDR3, the DNA is TGCGCCAGCAGCCAAGATGCCAGGACTAGCGGTTTTCATGAGCAGTTCTTC. The encoded protein is CASSQDARTSGFHEQFF.

This chain links TRBV10-3 with TRBJ1-3, with 7 bases that match TRBD1. J was trimmed by 0 bases and V by 6 bases; bases with no gene match: 8. Germline-derived CDR1 and CDR2 are ENHRY and SYGVKD. CDR3 length: 16 residues. The CDR3 coding sequence is TGTGCCATCAGGATCACAGGGGCCTACTCTGGAAACACCATATATTTT. It translates to CAIRITGAYSGNTIYF.

V and J are TRBV15 and TRBJ1-2, with 9 bases that match TRBD1. CDR3 length: 15 residues. In germline, CDR1 is LNHNV, CDR2 YYDKDF (reference sequence). With 1 base clipped from V and 7 bases from J, the junction kept 7 bases outside the gene matches. The CDR3 spells CATSRAPTGGTGYTF. The CDR3 nucleotides read TGTGCCACCAGCAGAGCACCGACAGGGGGTACTGGCTACACCTTC.

The chain recombines TRBV7-3 with TRBJ1-3; D might be TRBD1 (6 bases). Germline CDR1 reads SGHTA; CDR2 reads FQGTGA. V dropped 5 bases and J dropped 3 bases, with 14 bases sitting between them. This CDR3 region has 15 residues. CDR3 residues: CASSANQGFGNTIYF. As DNA, the CDR3 is TGTGCCAGCAGCGCCAACCAGGGGTTTGGAAACACCATATATTTT.

The V and J genes are TRBV30 and TRBJ1-4; TRBD1 aligns across 9 bases. Germline CDR1 is GTSNPN and CDR2 is SVGIG (reference sequence). The CDR3 sequence is 14 residues long. Trimming removed 5 bases from V and 7 bases from J; junction bases left unmatched: 8. The CDR3 DNA sequence: TGTGCCTGGCTACCGGGACAGGGTGGTGAAAAACTGTTTTTT. Translated: CAWLPGQGGEKLFF.

This clone was seen more than once but under ten times. The chain links TRBV29-1 to TRBJ2-5; D uncertain. The CDR3 has 13 amino acids. CDR1 SQVTM and CDR2 ANQGSEA come from the germline V gene. V lost 1 base, J lost 5 bases, and 11 bases lay in between. The CDR3 bases are TGCAGCGTTGAAGCCGCAGAAACGGAGACCCAGTACTTC. This encodes CSVEAAETETQYF.

The chain is built from TRBV5-4 and TRBJ2-1; D perhaps matches TRBD1 (6 bases). There are 16 residues in the CDR3. CDR1 is SGHNT and CDR2 is YYREEE in the germline V gene (reference sequence). V lost 3 bases and J 5 bases, leaving 18 bases between the germline ends. CDR3: CASSSRKGGSDNEQFF. The CDR3 DNA reads as TGTGCCAGCAGCTCCCGGAAAGGGGGTTCCGACAATGAGCAGTTCTTC.

The rearrangement joins TRBV27 to TRBJ2-1; 8 bases line up with TRBD1. There are 15 residues in the CDR3. With 10 bases clipped from V and 4 bases from J, the junction kept 12 bases outside the gene matches. The V gene's germline CDR1 is MNHEY and CDR2 SMNVEV (reference sequence). CDR3 residues: CATRTTGASYNEQFF. The CDR3 DNA follows: TGTGCCACCAGAACGACAGGGGCTTCATACAATGAGCAGTTCTTC.

The gene calls are TRBV27 and TRBJ1-1; perhaps TRBD1 as D (6 bases). Germline assignment: CDR1 MNHEY and CDR2 SMNVEV (reference sequence). The CDR3 totals 15 residues. The germline V and J ends were trimmed by 5 bases and 7 bases, with 20 bases remaining between them. Here the CDR3 DNA reads TGTGCCAGCAGTCTTACAGGACAGACCCAGAATGAAGCTTTCTTT. Protein product: CASSLTGQTQNEAFF.

For the CDR3, the DNA is TGTGCCTGGAGTGGGACTAGCGGGAGTATCTACGAGCAGTACTTC. Residues: CAWSGTSGSIYEQYF. The J gene is TRBJ2-7, the V gene TRBV30, with TRBD2 identical over 13 bases. With V trimmed by 1 base and J by 3 bases, 3 bases remained unmatched. The germline V gene has CDR1 GTSNPN and CDR2 SVGIG (reference sequence). The CDR3 loop spans 15 amino acids.

The rearrangement joins TRBV18 to TRBJ1-2, with 8 bases aligning to TRBD1. Per germline, CDR1 KGHSH and CDR2 LQKENI. The J segment lost 6 bases and the V segment lost 3 bases, leaving 6 bases of the junction unmatched. The CDR3 contains 14 residues. The CDR3 sequence is CASSPRQGPDGYTF. The CDR3 DNA reads TGTGCCAGCTCACCCAGACAGGGGCCGGATGGCTACACCTTC. The complete variable domain, with remaining parts taken from reference TRBV18 and TRBJ1-2, reads NAGVMQNPRHLVRRRGQEARLRCSPMKGHSHVYWYRQLPEEGLKFMVYLQKENIIDESGMPKERFSAEFPKEGPSILRIQQVVRGDSAAYFCASSPRQGPDGYTFGSGTRLTVV.

This clone was detected a few times. CDR3 sequence: CASSLVASGRANNEQFF. CDR3 DNA: TGTGCCAGCAGCTTAGTAGCCAGCGGGAGGGCCAACAATGAGCAGTTCTTC. V and J are TRBV7-9 and TRBJ2-1, with TRBD2 matching over 10 bases. V dropped 1 base and J dropped 5; count of bases not matched to a gene: 8. Germline CDR1 SEHNR, CDR2 FQNEAQ (reference sequence). The CDR3 loop spans 17 amino acids.

The chain employs TRBV18 and TRBJ2-3, with 9 bases identical to TRBD1. The CDR3 contains 15 residues. With 6 bases clipped from V and 2 bases from J, the junction kept 6 bases outside the gene matches. The V gene's germline CDR1 is KGHSH and CDR2 LQKENI. As DNA, the CDR3 is TGTGCCAGCTCTTCCGGGACAGGGATCACAGATACGCAGTATTTT. Protein product: CASSSGTGITDTQYF.

Only one count was recorded for this clone. This sequence joins TRBV7-9 and TRBJ2-7; TRBD2 aligns across 10 bases. The V gene's germline CDR1 is SEHNR and CDR2 FQNEAQ (reference sequence). The CDR3 is 15 amino acids. Unmatched junction bases numbered 5, after V lost 4 bases and J lost 2 bases. The CDR3 DNA reads as TGTGCCAGCAGCTCTCGGACTAGCGGACCCTACGAGCAGTACTTC. Translated: CASSSRTSGPYEQYF.

The genes are TRBV27 and TRBJ1-2, with unresolved D. This CDR3 is 14 amino acids long. Germline V gene data show CDR1 as MNHEY and CDR2 as SMNVEV (reference sequence). Trimming removed 6 bases at V and 5 bases at J, with 16 bases between. CDR3 sequence (DNA): TGTGCCAGCAGCAAATCCGGGAACACTTATGGCTACACCTTC. It specifies CASSKSGNTYGYTF.

The chain links TRBV19 to TRBJ2-1, with 9 nucleotides matching TRBD1. This CDR3 comprises 15 residues. CDR1 is LNHDA and CDR2 is SQIVND in the germline V gene (reference sequence). J was trimmed by 2 bases and V by 3 bases; bases with no gene match: 2. The CDR3 DNA follows: TGTGCCAGTAGTATGGGACAGGGAGCCTACAATGAGCAGTTCTTC. It codes for CASSMGQGAYNEQFF.

The chain employs TRBV11-3 and TRBJ2-7, with D perhaps matching TRBD2 (5 bases). Germline CDR1 is SGHNT and CDR2 is YENEEA. This CDR3 is built from 12 residues. Between the trimmed V and J ends, which lost 5 bases and 5 bases, there was a span of 10 bases. The CDR3 here is CASSTRSDEQYF. The CDR3 nucleotides read TGTGCCAGCAGCACTAGGTCAGACGAGCAGTACTTC.

V gene TRBV10-2 combines with J gene TRBJ2-3, with TRBD2 identical over 9 bases. Germline V lookup: CDR1 WSHSY, CDR2 SAAADI. The CDR3 loop spans 16 amino acids. The V segment lost 6 bases and the J segment 3 bases; nucleotides outside the gene matches: 10. The CDR3 DNA reads TGCGCCAGCAGACTTAGCGGGAGAAGGGTAACAGATACGCAGTATTTT. Protein sequence: CASRLSGRRVTDTQYF.

On this clone: Mismatch with germline at one junction end may stem from a read error. V gene TRBV7-9 combines with J gene TRBJ2-7, with 7 nucleotides matching TRBD2. The CDR3 extends over 15 amino acids. Germline CDR1 and CDR2: SEHNR and FQNEAQ (reference sequence). Written as DNA, the CDR3 is TGTTCCAGCAGCCTAAAAGAGCGGGGCACCTACGAGCAGTACTTC. It is translated as CSSSLKERGTYEQYF.

The V gene is TRBV11-2, the J gene TRBJ2-2; perhaps TRBD2 as D (6 bases). Germline V gene data show CDR1 as SGHAT and CDR2 as FQNNGV. The V end lost 3 bases, the J end lost 5 bases, and 13 bases lay between the germline ends. The CDR3 is 15 amino acids. The CDR3 here is CASSFMGGGTGELFF. The CDR3 nucleotides are TGTGCCAGCAGCTTTATGGGAGGAGGGACCGGGGAGCTGTTTTTT.

The chain couples TRBV5-8 to TRBJ2-7; TRBD1 matches at 9 bases. V trimming: 4 bases; J trimming: 4 bases; junction bases outside the gene matches: 9. Per germline, CDR1 SGHTS and CDR2 YDEGEE. CDR3 size: 15 residues. The CDR3 loop is CASSLDLTGGYEQYF. Here the CDR3 DNA reads TGTGCCAGCAGCCTAGACCTGACAGGGGGATACGAGCAGTACTTC. The full variable domain, completed using reference TRBV5-8 and TRBJ2-7, is EAGVTQSPTHLIKTRGQQATLRCSPISGHTSVYWYQQALGLGLQFLLWYDEGEERNRGNFPPRFSGRQFPNYSSELNVNALELEDSALYLCASSLDLTGGYEQYFGPGTRLTVT.

V is TRBV19 and J is TRBJ2-2, with 7 nucleotides matching TRBD2. Per the germline V gene, CDR1 is LNHDA and CDR2 is SQIVND (reference sequence). V was clipped by 3 bases and J by 5 bases; unmatched bases: 6. The CDR3 has 15 amino acids. DNA for the CDR3: TGTGCCAGTAGTATTGGGCTAGCGGAGACCGGGGAGCTGTTTTTT. Translated: CASSIGLAETGELFF.

The chain has TRBV7-9 and TRBJ1-1, with a weak D call TRBD1 (6 bases). The V and J ends lost 6 bases and 0 bases respectively, with 14 bases between them. Looked up from germline, CDR1 is SEHNR and CDR2 is FQNEAQ (reference sequence). CDR3 length: 15 amino acids. In nucleotides, the CDR3 is TGTGCCAGCAGTCCTAACAGGGCTATGAACACTGAAGCTTTCTTT. Translating it yields CASSPNRAMNTEAFF.

The chain couples TRBV5-1 to TRBJ2-7; 11 nucleotides align to TRBD2. This CDR3 is built from 20 residues. The germline gives CDR1 SGHRS, CDR2 YFSETQ. V dropped 1 base and J dropped 5; count of bases not matched to a gene: 20. Written as DNA, the CDR3 is TGCGCCAGCAGCTTGTTGGGAACAGTGACTAGCGGGATCTGGGAAAACGAGCAGTACTTC. Its translation is CASSLLGTVTSGIWENEQYF.

CDR3 amino acids: CASSLLLTNTGELFF. CDR3 nucleotide sequence: TGTGCCAGCAGCTTACTCCTTACGAACACCGGGGAGCTGTTTTTT. The chain carries TRBV11-2 and TRBJ2-2; D ambiguous. V lost 2 bases and J 0 bases, leaving 7 bases between the germline ends. Germline CDR1 and CDR2: SGHAT and FQNNGV. This CDR3 has 15 residues.

This chain connects TRBV29-1 to TRBJ2-7; TRBD2 agrees at 12 bases. This CDR3 has 12 amino acids. V dropped 6 bases and J dropped 3; count of bases not matched to a gene: 0. Germline CDR1 reads SQVTM; CDR2 reads ANQGSEA. In DNA, the CDR3 is TGCAGCGTGACTAGCGGGAGCTACGAGCAGTACTTC. Its protein product is CSVTSGSYEQYF.

Of note for this clone: Distinct nucleotide sequences in the sample also encode this CDR3. The CDR3 sequence: CASRGKVGGYSYEQYF. DNA of the CDR3: TGTGCCAGTAGGGGAAAGGTGGGGGGGTACTCCTACGAGCAGTACTTC. The genes are TRBV27 and TRBJ2-7; 7 bases map to TRBD2. CDR3 length: 16 residues. CDR1 is MNHEY, CDR2 SMNVEV, per germline (reference sequence). V shed 9 bases and J 0 bases; nucleotides not matched to a gene: 14.